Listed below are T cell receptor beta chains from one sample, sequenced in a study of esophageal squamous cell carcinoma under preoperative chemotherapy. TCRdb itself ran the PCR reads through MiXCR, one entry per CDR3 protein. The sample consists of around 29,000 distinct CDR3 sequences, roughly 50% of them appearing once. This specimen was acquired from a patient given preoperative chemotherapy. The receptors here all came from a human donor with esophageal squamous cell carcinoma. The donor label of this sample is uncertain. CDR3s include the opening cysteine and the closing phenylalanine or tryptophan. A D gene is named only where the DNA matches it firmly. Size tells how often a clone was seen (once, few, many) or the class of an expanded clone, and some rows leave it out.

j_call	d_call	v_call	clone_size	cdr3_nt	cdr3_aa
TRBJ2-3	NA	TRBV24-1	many	TGTGCCACCAGTGATAATTTTGGGACAGATACGCAGTATTTT	CATSDNFGTDTQYF
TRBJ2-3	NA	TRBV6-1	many	TGTGCCAGCAGTGAAGCTTTATCCCCACACACAGATACGCAGTATTTT	CASSEALSPHTDTQYF
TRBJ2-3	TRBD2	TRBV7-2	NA	TGTGCCAGCAGCCCACCGGGGGGGAGAGCCAAAAATATTCAGTATTTC	CASSPPGGRAKNIQYF
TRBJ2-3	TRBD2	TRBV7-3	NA	TGTGCCAGCAGCCCCAGACTAGCGGCCGCGAACACAGGGAAGCAGTTTTTT	CASSPRLAAANTGKQFF
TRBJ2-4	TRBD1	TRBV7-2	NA	TGTGCCAGCAGCTTAGATGAGGGGGCCCAGTACTTC	CASSLDEGAQYF
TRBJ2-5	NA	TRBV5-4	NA	TGTGCCAGCAGCTTGGACCAATCCAGACAAGAGACCCAGTACTTC	CASSLDQSRQETQYF
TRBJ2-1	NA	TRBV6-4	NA	TGTGCCAGCAGTGATAACATTGTACCGGGGAATGAGCAGTTCTTC	CASSDNIVPGNEQFF
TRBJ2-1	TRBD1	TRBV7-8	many	TGTGCCAGCAGCTCCTTATTAGACAGGGGAGGATACGAGCAGTTCTTC	CASSSLLDRGGYEQFF
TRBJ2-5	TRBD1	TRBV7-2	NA	TGTGCCAGGGGCTGTGACCAGGGGGCCCAGTACTTC	CARGCDQGAQYF
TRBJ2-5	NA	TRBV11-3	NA	TGTGCCAGCAGCTGCGGACTGGGTGGGGCGACCCAGTACTTC	CASSCGLGGATQYF
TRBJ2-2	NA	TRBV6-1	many	TGTGCCAGCAGGAATTACAGGGCCGGGGAGCTGTTTTTT	CASRNYRAGELFF
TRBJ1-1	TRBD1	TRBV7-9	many	TGTGCCAGCAGCTTACAGGGGGCTGTCACTGAAGCTTTCTTT	CASSLQGAVTEAFF
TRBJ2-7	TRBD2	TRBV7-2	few	TGTGCCAGCAGCTTAGGACTAGCGCGCGAGCAGTACTTC	CASSLGLAREQYF
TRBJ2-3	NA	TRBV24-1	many	TGTGCCACCAGTGAAGATTGGGTAGCTGGGGATACGCAGTATTTT	CATSEDWVAGDTQYF
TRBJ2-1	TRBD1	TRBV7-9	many	TGTGCCAGCAGTTGGACAGGGCATGAGCAGTTCTTC	CASSWTGHEQFF
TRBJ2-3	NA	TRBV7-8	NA	TGTGCCAGCAGCTTCGTGAACACAGGTACGCAGTATTTT	CASSFVNTGTQYF
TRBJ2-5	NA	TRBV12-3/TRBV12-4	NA	TGTGCCAGCAGTTGGGGAGAGACCCGACACTTC	CASSWGETRHF
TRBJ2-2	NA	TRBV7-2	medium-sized	TGTGCCAGCAGTCCGGAACCGAACACCGGGGAGCTGTTTTTT	CASSPEPNTGELFF
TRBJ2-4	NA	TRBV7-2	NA	TGTGCCGGGAGCCCAGCCGGTAAAGAAAACATCCAGTACTTC	CAGSPAGKENIQYF
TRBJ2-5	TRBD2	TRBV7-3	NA	TGTGCCAGCAGCGTGAGACCGGGGGGACGGGTCAAAAAGATTCAGTACTTC	CASSVRPGGRVKKIQYF
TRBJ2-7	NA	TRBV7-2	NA	TGTGCCAGCAGCTTAAGACAGGCGCCCTACGAGCAGTACTTC	CASSLRQAPYEQYF
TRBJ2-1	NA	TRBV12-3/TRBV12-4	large	TGTGCCAGCAGCCTTTCGGGACGAGAGCAGTTCTTC	CASSLSGREQFF
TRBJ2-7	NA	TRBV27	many	TGTGCCAGCGGTTCCCCCAACCGGACAATCTACGAGCAGTACTTC	CASGSPNRTIYEQYF
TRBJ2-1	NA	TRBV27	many	TGTGCCAGCAGTTTATTCTCCACCGGAGGGGGCTCCTACAATGAGCAGTTCTTC	CASSLFSTGGGSYNEQFF
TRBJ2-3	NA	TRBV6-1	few	TGTGCCAGCAGTATTAAGGGAGATACGCAGTATTTT	CASSIKGDTQYF
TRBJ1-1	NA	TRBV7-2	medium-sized	TGTGCCAGCAGCTTAGAATCGTTGACTGAAGCTTTCTTT	CASSLESLTEAFF
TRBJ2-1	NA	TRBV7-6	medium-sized	TGTGCCAGCAGCTTAGTACAGGCCTCCTCCTACAATGAGCAGTTCTTC	CASSLVQASSYNEQFF
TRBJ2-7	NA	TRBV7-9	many	TGTGCCAGCAGCTTATTGGATAACGAGCAGTACTTC	CASSLLDNEQYF
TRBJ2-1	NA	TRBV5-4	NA	TGTGCCAGCAGCTTGGTCAGCTCTTCATCCTACAATGAGCAGTTCTTC	CASSLVSSSSYNEQFF
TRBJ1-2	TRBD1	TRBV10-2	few	TGCGCCAGCAGTGAGTCGAAGACAGGGTGGGACTATGGCTACACCTTC	CASSESKTGWDYGYTF
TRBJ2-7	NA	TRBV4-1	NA	TGCGCCAGCAGCCCCCGGGGTCGTGACGAGCAGTACTTC	CASSPRGRDEQYF
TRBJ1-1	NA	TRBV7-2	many	TGTGCCAGCAGCTTAATCAGCATGAACACTGAAGCTTTCTTT	CASSLISMNTEAFF
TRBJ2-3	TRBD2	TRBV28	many	TGTGCCAGCGGGGGACTAGCGGGAGCTGCAGATACGCAGTATTTT	CASGGLAGAADTQYF
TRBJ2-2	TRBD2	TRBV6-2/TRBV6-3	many	TGTGCCACCAAAACCCGTCGACTAGCGGGGGACGTCGGGGAGCTGTTTTTT	CATKTRRLAGDVGELFF
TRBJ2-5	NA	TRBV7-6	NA	TGTGCCGGGGGCTTCGGGGGCCGGGGCCCAGAGACCCAGTACTTC	CAGGFGGRGPETQYF
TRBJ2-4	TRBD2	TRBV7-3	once	TGTGCCAGCAGCGCCGTGCCGGCGGGAGGGAACCAAAACACCCAGTACTTC	CASSAVPAGGNQNTQYF
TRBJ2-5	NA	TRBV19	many	TGTGCCAGTAGTATAGATCGAGGTAGCCAAGAGACCCAGTACTTC	CASSIDRGSQETQYF
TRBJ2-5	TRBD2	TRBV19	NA	TGTGCCAGTACCCCCGGACTAGCGAGAAGCTCCTACAATGAGCAGTACTTC	CASTPGLARSSYNEQYF
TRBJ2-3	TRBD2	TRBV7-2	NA	TGTGCCAGCAGCTTAGATTCCCTAGCGGGGGCCGATACGCAGTATTTT	CASSLDSLAGADTQYF
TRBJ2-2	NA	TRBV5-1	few	TGCGCCAGCAGCCAGGACTTGAGGAGCGGGGAGCTGTTTTTT	CASSQDLRSGELFF
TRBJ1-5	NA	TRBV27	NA	TGTGCCAGCAGGGTGACAGTTAATCAGCCCCAGCATTTT	CASRVTVNQPQHF
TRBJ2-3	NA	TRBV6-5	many	TGTGCCAGCAGTTACCGACTAGGGGAAGATACGCAGTATTTT	CASSYRLGEDTQYF
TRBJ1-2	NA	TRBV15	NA	TGTGCCACCAGCAGGGGGGATGGCTACACCTTC	CATSRGDGYTF
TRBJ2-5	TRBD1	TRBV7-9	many	TGTGCCAGCAGCCCGGGACAGGGCGAAGAGACCCAGTACTTC	CASSPGQGEETQYF
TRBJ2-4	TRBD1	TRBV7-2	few	TGTGCCAGCAGCTTAGGTGTCCCAGGGGGCGCCAAAAACATTCAGTACTTC	CASSLGVPGGAKNIQYF
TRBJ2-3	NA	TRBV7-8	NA	TGTGCCGGCGGCTTAGCCCTTGATACGCAGTATTTT	CAGGLALDTQYF
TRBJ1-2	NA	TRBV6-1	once	TGTGCCAGCCGGGCAGACAGACTTAACTATGGCTACACCTTC	CASRADRLNYGYTF
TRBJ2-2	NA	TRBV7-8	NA	TGTGCCAGCAGCTTAGGGAGGCCGGTGAACACCGGGAAGCTGTATTTT	CASSLGRPVNTGKLYF
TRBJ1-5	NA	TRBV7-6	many	TGTGCCAGCAGCTTAGAGCCGACGGGACTCAATCAGCCCCAGCATTTT	CASSLEPTGLNQPQHF
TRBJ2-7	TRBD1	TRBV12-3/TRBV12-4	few	TGTGCCAGCAGTCACCTGGACAGGGTTTCTTTC	CASSHLDRVSF
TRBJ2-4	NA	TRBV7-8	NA	TGTGCCAGCAGCCCGGTACCGGGAGCCAAAGACACGCAGTACTTC	CASSPVPGAKDTQYF
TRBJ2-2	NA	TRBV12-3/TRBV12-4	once	TGTGCCAGCAGTGGGGGTTATACAGATGCGCTGTATTTT	CASSGGYTDALYF
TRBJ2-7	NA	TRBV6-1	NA	TGTGCCAGCAGTGAAGCGGGGGGGGCGCCATCCTACGAGCAGTACTTC	CASSEAGGAPSYEQYF
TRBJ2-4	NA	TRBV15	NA	TGTGCCACCAGCAGAGCCGGACATACCAACATTCAGTACTTC	CATSRAGHTNIQYF
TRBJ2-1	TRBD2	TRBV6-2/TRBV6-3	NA	TGTGCCAGCATTCCGGGACTAGCGGGATCCAATGAGCAGTTCTTC	CASIPGLAGSNEQFF
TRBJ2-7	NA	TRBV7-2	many	TGTGCCAGCAGCTTTACTAGCCCCCCGGACGAGCAGTACTTC	CASSFTSPPDEQYF
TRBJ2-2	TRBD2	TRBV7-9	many	TGTGCCCCCCAGGGACTAGCGGCCACCGGGGAGCTGTTTTTT	CAPQGLAATGELFF
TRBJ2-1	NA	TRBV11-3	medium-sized	TGTGCCAGCAGCCTGCGCGGTACGCTCGATGAGCAGTTCTTC	CASSLRGTLDEQFF
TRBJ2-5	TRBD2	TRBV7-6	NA	TGTGCCAGCAGCTTAGAGGGGACTAGCGGGGTCCAAGATACCCAGTATTTC	CASSLEGTSGVQDTQYF
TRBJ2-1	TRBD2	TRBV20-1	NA	TGCAGTGCTAGCCTACTAGCGGCTCTTTACAATGAGCAGTTCTTC	CSASLLAALYNEQFF